The T cell receptor (beta chain) under discussion was sequenced for a study of T cells in localized non-small cell lung cancer. General study results and limits: A higher density of T cells in blood coincided with extended overall survival. Adjacent uninvolved lung had the highest clonality, suggesting focused antigen responses. Since sequencing was restricted to only one region of the tumor, intratumor heterogeneity remains a possibility.

The repertoire was sequenced with immunoSEQ multiplex PCR; TCRdb's copy has only in-frame clones and lacks some. The sample has about 3,500 clones; roughly 31% are singletons. This clone is termed medium-sized. Its antigen is unknown. CDR1 is SGHAT and CDR2 is FQDESV in the germline V gene (reference sequence). V dropped 5 bases and J dropped 4 bases, with 15 bases sitting between them. This CDR3 is 15 amino acids long. This specimen was lung tumor tissue, taken before any cancer treatment. The source is a man aged 35-75 years with stage I lung adenocarcinoma. This chain joins TRBV11-1 and TRBJ1-5; D may be TRBD1 (5 bases). The CDR3 spells CASSREGAENQPQHF. CDR3 sequence (DNA): TGTGCCAGCAGCCGGGAAGGGGCGGAAAATCAGCCCCAGCATTTT.